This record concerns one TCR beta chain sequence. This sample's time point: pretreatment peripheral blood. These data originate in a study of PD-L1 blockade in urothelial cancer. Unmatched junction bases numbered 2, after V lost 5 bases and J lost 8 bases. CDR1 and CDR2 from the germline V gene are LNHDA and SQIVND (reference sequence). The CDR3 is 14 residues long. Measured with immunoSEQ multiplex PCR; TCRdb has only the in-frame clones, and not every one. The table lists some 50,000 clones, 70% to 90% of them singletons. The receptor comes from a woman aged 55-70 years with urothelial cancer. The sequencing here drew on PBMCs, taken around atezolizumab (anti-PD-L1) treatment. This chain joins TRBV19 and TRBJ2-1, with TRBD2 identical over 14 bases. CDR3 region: CASSGLAGGHEQFF. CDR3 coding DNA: TGTGCCAGTAGTGGACTAGCGGGGGGACATGAGCAGTTCTTC.